The entry that follows covers one T cell receptor beta chain sequence. What it binds is not known. Regarding treatment: approximately 9-day PBMC culture with coronavirus spike peptide pools or control peptides (ViraFEST assay). Before the COVID-19 pandemic (2011-2018), CD4+ T cells were obtained from the unexposed donor. This sample was taken from a study of vaccination and CD4 T cells after COVID-19. The study sequenced cultured CD4+ T cell DNA using the Oncomine TCR Beta short-read assay. MiXCR was run by TCRdb on the PCR reads, yielding one entry per CDR3 protein. The profile shows approximately 4,000 distinct CDR3 sequences, roughly two thirds of them singletons. Germline V gene sequence: CDR1 DFQATT, CDR2 SNEGSKA (reference sequence). V was shortened by 1 base and J by 3 bases, with 4 bases between the two germline ends. The CDR3 extends over 11 amino acids.

This sequence was found in a human donor in good health. The chain has TRBV20-1 and TRBJ2-7; no definite D call. Sequencing was done on a sample of CD4+ T cells from blood, cultured in vitro. CDR3 nucleotides: TGCAGTGCTAGAGGGGACTACGAGCAGTACTTC. Its translation: CSARGDYEQYF.